Listed below are T cell receptor beta chains from one sample, sequenced in a study of shared clonotypes between healthy human individuals. TCRdb's copy holds only in-frame clones and misses some; the assay was immunoSEQ multiplex PCR. The sample lists more than 2 million clones; around 93% were seen once. The material sequenced was naive CD8+ T cells from PBMCs. These receptors were taken from a man younger than 35 in good health. Some clones in this sample may be carry-over from other donors' samples. The conserved cysteine and the conserved F or W are not part of the CDR3 here. D genes are given only for firm matches. Expanded clones are given a class, and other clones once, few, many or no size at all.

J gene	V gene	CDR3 length	D gene	clone size	CDR3 protein
TRBJ2-3	TRBV28	12	.	.	ASSWAGIGDTQY
TRBJ2-1	TRBV7-6	13	TRBD2	.	ASSFLAGGVNEQF
TRBJ2-1	TRBV7-9	9	.	.	ASSLLNEQF
TRBJ1-2	TRBV19	14	.	.	ASSIDHVGLGYGYT
TRBJ1-2	TRBV9	10	.	.	ASSVGRNGYT
.	TRBV29-1	10	.	.	SASGDAYEQY
TRBJ2-5	TRBV4-1	13	.	.	ASSPAAAARERQY
TRBJ2-1	TRBV19	11	.	.	ASSIRDWNEQF
TRBJ2-1	TRBV6-1	14	TRBD1	.	ASSDRGQGWVNEQF
TRBJ2-5	TRBV11-2	16	.	.	ASSLDPCVASNQETQY
TRBJ2-5	TRBV4-1	13	.	.	ASSQDHRPQETQY
TRBJ1-1	TRBV6-5	14	TRBD1	.	ASSYSWDRGNTEAF
TRBJ1-4	TRBV13	13	.	.	ASSSRTEINEKLF
TRBJ2-3	TRBV19	16	.	.	ASRSPSSGGQNTDTQY
TRBJ2-2	TRBV30	12	.	.	AWSEGEPTGELF
TRBJ1-1	TRBV11-2	13	.	.	ASSSAGQGVTEAF
TRBJ2-7	TRBV7-9	12	TRBD1	.	ASSPDRGLYEQY
TRBJ1-5	TRBV6-1	13	TRBD1	.	ASSEEGAVYKPQH
TRBJ2-7	TRBV2	10	.	.	ASSSNPYEQY
TRBJ2-3	TRBV7-6	13	.	.	ASSLYSGRTDTQY
TRBJ1-1	TRBV28	12	.	.	ASSSYSDTYEAF
TRBJ2-5	TRBV7-2	11	.	.	ASRVRDQETQY
TRBJ1-2	TRBV27	12	.	.	ASSSTGLYYGYT
TRBJ2-3	TRBV6-1	13	.	.	ASSEVKGFTDTQY
TRBJ2-7	TRBV27	13	TRBD2	.	ASSSPSGRAYEQY
TRBJ2-3	TRBV27	14	.	.	ASSLLVGDPADTQY
TRBJ2-1	TRBV19	13	.	once	ASRTTSNPYNEQF
TRBJ2-7	TRBV10-3	11	.	.	AISEGQPYEQY
TRBJ2-7	TRBV29-1	13	.	.	SVEDPGLAPGEQY
TRBJ1-2	TRBV6-1	15	TRBD1	.	ASSEAIRGDSIYGYT
TRBJ1-2	TRBV4-1	13	.	.	ASSQWGAANYGYT
TRBJ2-5	TRBV11-2	13	.	.	ASSPLAGLRETQY
TRBJ2-5	TRBV4-3	13	.	.	ASSPGSGTRETQY
TRBJ2-2	TRBV7-9	9	.	.	ASIATGELF
TRBJ2-2	TRBV7-9	12	.	.	ASRPPATSGELF
TRBJ2-4	TRBV13	13	.	.	ASSLGGSGGNIQY
TRBJ2-3	TRBV5-1	12	TRBD2	once	ASASGSETDTQY
TRBJ2-3	TRBV6-4	14	TRBD2	.	ASSLLAGADADTQY
TRBJ2-3	TRBV4-3	14	TRBD1	.	ASSQDRGRVSDTQY
TRBJ2-2	TRBV7-9	15	TRBD2	.	ASSVTRVAGNTGELF
TRBJ2-1	TRBV7-9	11	.	.	ASRGLPGNEQF
TRBJ2-7	TRBV14	10	.	.	ASSQNFYEQY
TRBJ2-7	TRBV4-3	14	TRBD1	.	ASSIGVQGRSYEQY
TRBJ2-7	TRBV27	12	.	.	ASSIRQGSYEQY
TRBJ2-7	TRBV2	12	.	once	ASSPREALYEQY
TRBJ2-4	TRBV28	12	.	.	ASKPTGTKNIQY
TRBJ2-1	TRBV11-2	14	.	.	ASSPRGGPHYNEQF
TRBJ2-7	TRBV7-9	11	TRBD2	once	ASSTSADYEQY
TRBJ2-7	TRBV9	15	TRBD1	.	ASSEDRTGGDPYEQY
TRBJ2-6	TRBV7-2	16	.	once	ASSLDRVKPTGANVLT
TRBJ2-7	TRBV19	12	.	.	ASSRPGSAYEQY
TRBJ2-7	TRBV7-2	12	.	.	ASSRAAGSYEQY
TRBJ2-7	TRBV5-1	12	.	.	ASSEGPHEYEQY
TRBJ2-3	TRBV7-9	13	.	.	ASSPRDRNTDTQY
TRBJ2-1	TRBV5-8	12	TRBD2	.	ASRGLAIYNEQF
TRBJ1-3	TRBV5-6	12	.	.	ASSLIGSGNTIY